This TCR beta chain was identified in a study of blood T cell repertoires in COVID-19. Overall study context: COVID-19 samples from acute and convalescent phases originated in the United States, Italy and Spain. Sources were T cells, B-cell-depleted T cells, or PBMCs; the material itself was cDNA or gDNA.

Per the authors' pipeline: Reference gene primer amplification in the assay estimated nucleated cell counts. Generated by immunoSEQ multiplex PCR, the TCRdb table keeps only in-frame clones and is missing some. V, J and clone size were drawn from that table, and D and trimming were deduced from the DNA. The sample holds fewer than 350,000 clones; 89% are singletons and the top ten take roughly 5.3%. Concerning this clone: An end of the junction differs from the germline gene, which may be a read error.

Germline values: CDR1 SSHAT, CDR2 FNYEAQ (reference sequence). The CDR3 sequence is 16 residues long. Participant ages covered roughly 18 to 90 years across 25 or so US areas. The J gene is TRBJ2-5, the V gene TRBV7-7; a weak D match, TRBD2 (5 bases). The sequence was collected from a man between 60 and 70 years old who had recovered from COVID-19. The sample was PBMCs or T cells enriched from blood (not recorded which). The CDR3 DNA sequence: TGTGCTAGCAGCTTATTGGTGGGGAGCCCGTGGGAGACCCAGTACTTC. Translated: CASSLLVGSPWETQYF.